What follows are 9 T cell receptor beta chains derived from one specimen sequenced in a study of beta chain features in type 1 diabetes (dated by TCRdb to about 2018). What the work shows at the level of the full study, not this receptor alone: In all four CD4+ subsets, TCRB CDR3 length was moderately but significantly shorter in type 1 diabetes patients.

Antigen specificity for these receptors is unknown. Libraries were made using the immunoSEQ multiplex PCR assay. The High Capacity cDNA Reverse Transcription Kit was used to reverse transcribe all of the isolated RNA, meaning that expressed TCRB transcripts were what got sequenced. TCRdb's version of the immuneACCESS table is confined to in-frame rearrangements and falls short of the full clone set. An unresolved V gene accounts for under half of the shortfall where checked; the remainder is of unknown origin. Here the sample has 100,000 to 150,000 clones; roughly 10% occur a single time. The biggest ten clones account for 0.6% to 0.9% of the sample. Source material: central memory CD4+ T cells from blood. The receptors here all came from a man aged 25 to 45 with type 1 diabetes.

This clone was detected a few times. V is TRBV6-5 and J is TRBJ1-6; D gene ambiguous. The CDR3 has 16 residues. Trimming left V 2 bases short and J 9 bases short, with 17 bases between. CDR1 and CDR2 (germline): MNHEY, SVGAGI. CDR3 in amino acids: CASSYDAGRIISPLHF. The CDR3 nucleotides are TGTGCCAGCAGTTACGACGCGGGCCGTATCATTTCACCCCTCCACTTT.

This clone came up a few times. The CDR3 nucleotides are TGTGCCAGCAGCCACGCGGGGGGTGCCGGGGAGCTGTTTTTT. Amino acid sequence: CASSHAGGAGELFF. The J gene is TRBJ2-2, the V gene TRBV7-3, with 8 bases aligning to TRBD2. From germline, CDR1 is SGHTA and CDR2 FQGTGA. There are 14 residues in the CDR3. The V segment lost 5 bases and the J segment 6 bases; nucleotides outside the gene matches: 5.

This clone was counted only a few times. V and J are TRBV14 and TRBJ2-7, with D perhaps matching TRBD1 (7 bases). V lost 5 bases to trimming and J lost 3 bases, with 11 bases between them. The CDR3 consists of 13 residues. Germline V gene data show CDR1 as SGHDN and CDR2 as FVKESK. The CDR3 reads CASSVQGGYEQYF. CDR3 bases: TGTGCCAGCAGCGTTCAGGGGGGCTACGAGCAGTACTTC.

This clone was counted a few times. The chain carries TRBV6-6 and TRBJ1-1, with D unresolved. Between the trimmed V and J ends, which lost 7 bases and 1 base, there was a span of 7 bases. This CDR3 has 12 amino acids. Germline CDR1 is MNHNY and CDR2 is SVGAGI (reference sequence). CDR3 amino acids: CASNPGNTEAFF. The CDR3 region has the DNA TGTGCCAGCAACCCGGGGAACACTGAAGCTTTCTTT.

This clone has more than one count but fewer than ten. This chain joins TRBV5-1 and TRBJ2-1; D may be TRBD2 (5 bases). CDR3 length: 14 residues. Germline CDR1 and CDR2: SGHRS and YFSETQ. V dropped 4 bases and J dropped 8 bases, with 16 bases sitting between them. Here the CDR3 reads CASSTGVIADEQFF. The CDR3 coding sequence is TGCGCCAGCAGCACCGGGGTCATAGCCGATGAGCAGTTCTTC.

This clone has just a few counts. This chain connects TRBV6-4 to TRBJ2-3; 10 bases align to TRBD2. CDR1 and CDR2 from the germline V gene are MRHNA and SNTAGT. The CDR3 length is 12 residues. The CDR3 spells CGTSGAGDTQYF. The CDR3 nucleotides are TGTGGCACTAGCGGGGCGGGGGATACGCAGTATTTT.

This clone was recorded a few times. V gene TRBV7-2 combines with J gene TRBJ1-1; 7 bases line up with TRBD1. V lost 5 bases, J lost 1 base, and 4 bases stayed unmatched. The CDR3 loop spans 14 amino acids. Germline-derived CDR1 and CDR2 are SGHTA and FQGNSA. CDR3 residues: CASSEGQQNTEAFF. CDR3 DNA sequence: TGTGCCAGCAGCGAGGGACAGCAGAACACTGAAGCTTTCTTT. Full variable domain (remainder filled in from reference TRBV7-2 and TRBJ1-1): GAGVSQSPSNKVTEKGKDVELRCDPISGHTALYWYRQSLGQGLEFLIYFQGNSAPDKSGLPSDRFSAERTGGSVSTLTIQRTQQEDSAVYLCASSEGQQNTEAFFGQGTRLTVV.

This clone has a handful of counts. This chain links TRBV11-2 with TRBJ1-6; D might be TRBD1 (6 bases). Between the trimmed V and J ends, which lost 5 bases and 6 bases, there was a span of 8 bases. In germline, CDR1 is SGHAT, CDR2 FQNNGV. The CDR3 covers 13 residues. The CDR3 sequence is CASSVQGNSPLHF. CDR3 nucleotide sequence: TGTGCCAGCAGCGTACAGGGTAATTCACCCCTCCACTTT.

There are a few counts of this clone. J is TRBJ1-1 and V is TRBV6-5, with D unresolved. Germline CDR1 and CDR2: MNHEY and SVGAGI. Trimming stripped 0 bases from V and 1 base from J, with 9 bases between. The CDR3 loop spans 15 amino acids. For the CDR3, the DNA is TGTGCCAGCAGTTACTCTTACGGCGGGAACACTGAAGCTTTCTTT. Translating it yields CASSYSYGGNTEAFF.